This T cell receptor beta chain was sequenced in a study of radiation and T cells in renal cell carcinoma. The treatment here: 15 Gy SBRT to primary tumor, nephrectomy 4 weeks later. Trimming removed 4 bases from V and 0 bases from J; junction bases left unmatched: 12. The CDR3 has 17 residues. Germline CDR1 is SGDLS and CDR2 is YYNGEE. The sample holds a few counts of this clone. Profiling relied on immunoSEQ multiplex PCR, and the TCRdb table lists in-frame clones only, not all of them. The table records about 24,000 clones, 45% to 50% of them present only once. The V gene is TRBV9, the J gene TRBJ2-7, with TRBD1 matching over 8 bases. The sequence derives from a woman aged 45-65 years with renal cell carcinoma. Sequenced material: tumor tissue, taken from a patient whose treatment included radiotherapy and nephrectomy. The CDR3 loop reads CASSPRDRWSGSYEQYF. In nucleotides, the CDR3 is TGTGCCAGCAGCCCCCGGGACAGGTGGTCGGGCTCCTACGAGCAGTACTTC.